This T cell receptor (beta chain) comes out of a study of blood T cell repertoires in COVID-19. Using immunoSEQ multiplex PCR, the repertoire was profiled, and TCRdb retains in-frame clones only, with some absent. In the table there are fewer than 250,000 clones, around 90% of which are singletons. Participants' own reports of clinical history determined their cohort assignment. CDR1 SEHNR and CDR2 FQNEAQ come from the germline V gene (reference sequence). The V end lost 2 bases, the J end lost 2 bases, and 14 bases lay between the germline ends. The CDR3 runs to 16 residues. The sample taken for sequencing was PBMCs or T cells enriched from blood (not recorded which). The V and J genes are TRBV7-9 and TRBJ2-3, with D perhaps matching TRBD1 (5 bases). This clonotype originated in a woman aged 18-30 years who had recovered from COVID-19. The CDR3 spells CASSLQGFIITDTQYF. The CDR3 nucleotides are TGTGCCAGCAGCTTACAGGGTTTTATCATCACAGATACGCAGTATTTT.